These 7 T cell receptor beta chains were all obtained from the same sample, sequenced in a study of T-cell memory formation after mild COVID-19 (dated by TCRdb to the early 2020s). The method was 5' RACE. Sequencing used an Illumina NovaSeq 6000. TCRdb reran the public reads through fastp at Q25 and MiXCR, keeping productive beta chains. Under each unique CDR3 protein, matching rows form one entry showing the most common genes and DNA. In all, the sample holds roughly 400,000 distinct CDR3 sequences, and 16% of those were seen once. Of the sample, 20% to 25% is held by the ten largest clones. Input material: PBMCs or a T cell subset sorted from them (not recorded which). The receptors stem from a man aged 18-30 years who had mild COVID-19 (a few samples of this study predate the infection). The sample titles of this study are shuffled in the database, so cell type and time point are left out; the donor was told from shared clones.

The chain recombines TRBV10-1 with TRBJ2-7; 12 bases are a match to TRBD1. Germline assignment: CDR1 WNHNN and CDR2 SYGVQD (reference sequence). The CDR3 spans 15 residues. V was pared by 8 bases and J by 5 bases, with 10 bases of the junction left unmatched. CDR3 sequence: CASGGTGGAGNEQYV. The CDR3 DNA sequence: TGCGCCAGCGGCGGGACAGGGGGCGCAGGAAACGAGCAGTACGTC.

The sample holds many counts of this clonotype. This chain joins TRBV6-5 and TRBJ2-7, with 11 positions matching TRBD1. This CDR3 has 16 residues. With 0 bases clipped from V and 3 bases from J, the junction kept 4 bases outside the gene matches. CDR1 and CDR2 (germline): MNHEY, SVGAGI. The CDR3 region is CASSYSSGTGGYEQYF. In nucleotides, the CDR3 is TGTGCCAGCAGTTACTCCTCCGGGACAGGGGGCTACGAGCAGTACTTC.

The J gene is TRBJ2-3, the V gene TRBV4-2; D remains ambiguous. The CDR3 runs to 16 residues. The V and J ends lost 0 bases and 0 bases respectively, with 10 bases between them. Germline V lookup: CDR1 LGHNA, CDR2 YNFKEQ. CDR3 sequence reads: CASSQDVLFSTDTQYF. The CDR3 DNA follows: TGTGCCAGCAGCCAAGATGTACTCTTTAGCACAGATACGCAGTATTTT.

This clonotype showed up just once. This chain connects TRBV2 to TRBJ2-1; 7 positions agree with TRBD1. Germline lookup yields CDR1 SNHLY and CDR2 FYNNEI. With V trimmed by 3 bases and J by 6 bases, 2 bases remained unmatched. The CDR3 is 13 amino acids. CDR3: CASSETGLNEQFF. CDR3 DNA sequence: TGTGCCAGCAGTGAGACAGGGCTCAATGAGCAGTTCTTC.

This clonotype was detected only a few times. This sequence joins TRBV6-6 and TRBJ2-5; 11 positions match TRBD2. CDR3 length: 15 residues. V was clipped by 4 bases and J by 0 bases; unmatched bases: 1. Germline CDR1 and CDR2: MNHNY and SVGAGI (reference sequence). The CDR3 nucleotides read TGTGCCAGCAGTTCGACTAGCGGGGACCAAGAGACCCAGTACTTC. This gives the protein CASSSTSGDQETQYF.

V gene TRBV2 combines with J gene TRBJ1-6, with 7 positions matching TRBD1. The germline CDR1 and CDR2 sequences are SNHLY and FYNNEI. CDR3 size: 15 residues. V was pared by 6 bases and J by 8 bases, with 10 bases of the junction left unmatched. This chain's CDR3 is CASRPPGQQDSPLHF. The CDR3 bases are TGTGCCAGCAGACCTCCGGGACAGCAAGATTCACCCCTCCACTTT.

The rearrangement links TRBV29-1 to TRBJ2-3; possible D gene TRBD2, 6 bases. The CDR3 is 11 amino acids. Germline-derived CDR1 and CDR2 are SQVTM and ANQGSEA. The V end lost 5 bases, the J end lost 7 bases, and 10 bases lay between the germline ends. The CDR3 DNA reads TGCAGCGTTAGGAGGGCAAATACGCAGTATTTT. The encoded protein is CSVRRANTQYF.